This TCR beta chain was recorded in a study of T cell changes during pregnancy in multiple sclerosis. This table comes from immunoSEQ multiplex PCR, and its TCRdb copy is limited to in-frame clones, with some not included. The table records over 100,000 clones, 80% to 95% of them present only once. The V gene's germline CDR1 is SGHAT and CDR2 FQNNGV. The CDR3 is 11 residues long. Deletions cut 1 base from V and 10 bases from J, with 5 bases between. This sequence originates from a female donor with multiple sclerosis, enrolled in a pregnancy study. The genes are TRBV11-2 and TRBJ2-1; D call uncertain. The sequenced sample was peripheral blood, obtained in the third trimester of pregnancy. CDR3 sequence reads: CASSLGGEQFF. Here the CDR3 DNA reads TGTGCCAGCAGCTTAGGTGGCGAGCAGTTCTTC. Looking up the rest from reference TRBV11-2 and TRBJ2-1 gives the full variable domain: EAGVAQSPRYKIIEKRQSVAFWCNPISGHATLYWYQQILGQGPKLLIQFQNNGVVDDSQLPKDRFSAERLKGVDSTLKIQPAKLEDSAVYLCASSLGGEQFFGPGTRLTVL.